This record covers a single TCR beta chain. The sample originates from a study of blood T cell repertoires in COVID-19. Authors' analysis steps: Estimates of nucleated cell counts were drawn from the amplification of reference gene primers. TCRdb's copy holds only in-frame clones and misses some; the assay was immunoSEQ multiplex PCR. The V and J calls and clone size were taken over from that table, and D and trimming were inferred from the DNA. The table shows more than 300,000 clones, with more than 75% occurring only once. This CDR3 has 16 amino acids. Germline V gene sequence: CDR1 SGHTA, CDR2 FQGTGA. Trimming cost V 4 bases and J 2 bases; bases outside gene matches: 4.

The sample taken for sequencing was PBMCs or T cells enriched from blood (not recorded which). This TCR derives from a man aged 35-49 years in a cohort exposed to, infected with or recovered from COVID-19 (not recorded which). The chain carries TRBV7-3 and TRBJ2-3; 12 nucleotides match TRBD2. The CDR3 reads CASSSGLAGSTDTQYF. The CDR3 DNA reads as TGTGCCAGCAGCTCCGGACTAGCGGGATCCACAGATACGCAGTATTTT.